This T cell receptor beta chain was retrieved from a study of graft-versus-host responses after intestinal transplantation. Study-level information: Recipients uniformly received anti-thymocyte globulin induction, followed by tacrolimus and steroids for about three years. Regarding the study as a whole: Graft-donor T cell macrochimerism in patients accompanied high graft-versus-host to host-versus-graft clonal ratios in allografts. With peak circulating GvH clone levels came an association with early post-transplant HvG declines.

CFSE-labeled responder cells (around 200,000) were plated with around 200,000 irradiated, violet-dye-labeled stimulator cells. The authors sorted proliferating CFSE-low CD3+CD4+ and CD3+CD8+ responders after the reaction. Unmatched junction bases numbered 11, after V lost 1 base and J lost 6 bases. CDR3 length: 16 residues. Per the germline V gene, CDR1 is SQVTM and CDR2 is ANQGSEA. The method was immunoSEQ multiplex PCR; TCRdb's version includes in-frame clones alone and lacks a portion of them. The data hold 14,000 or so clones, with 30% to 40% observed a single time. The specimen comprised alloreactive CD8+ T cells from a mixed lymphocyte reaction culture, sampled before intestinal transplant. Subset given: CFSE-low proliferating T cells sorted from roughly 6-day pre-transplant mixed lymphocyte reaction (GvH or HvG direction). The source of this sequence is a human patient who received an intestinal transplant. The chain carries TRBV29-1 and TRBJ2-2; 7 bases line up with TRBD2. The CDR3 region is CSVEGLAGEVAGELFF. In DNA, the CDR3 is TGCAGCGTTGAAGGCCTCGCGGGAGAGGTCGCCGGGGAGCTGTTTTTT.